These T cell receptor beta chains were read from a single sample in a study of T-cell reconstitution after alpha-beta-depleted transplantation in children. Via MiXCR, TCRdb re-called the PCR reads, giving one row per CDR3 protein. This table has about 610,000 distinct CDR3 sequences, over 9.5% appearing once. The sequenced sample was PBMCs from the stem cell graft donor, obtained from the stem cell graft. These TCRs come from a human donor who donated a stem cell graft to a child with acute myeloid leukemia. Each CDR3 is given with its conserved first and last residue. Each record gives: V gene, clone size, D gene, J gene, CDR3 protein, CDR3 DNA. A D gene is named only where the DNA matches it firmly. Part of the rows lack a size; the others show once, few, many or a class for expanded clones.

V: TRBV20-1
size: many
D: -
J: TRBJ1-3
CDR3: CSASGADSGNTIYF
DNA: TGCAGTGCTAGTGGCGCGGACTCTGGAAACACCATATATTTT

V: TRBV5-1
size: few
D: TRBD1
J: TRBJ2-1
CDR3: CASSVGQGVRNEQFF
DNA: TGCGCCAGCAGCGTGGGACAGGGAGTGAGGAATGAGCAGTTCTTC

V: TRBV20-1
size: few
D: TRBD2
J: TRBJ2-5
CDR3: CSAVAGGSQETQYF
DNA: TGCAGTGCGGTAGCGGGAGGGAGTCAAGAGACCCAGTACTTC

V: TRBV28
size: many
D: -
J: TRBJ2-7
CDR3: CASRRSYEQYF
DNA: TGTGCCAGCAGGCGATCCTACGAGCAGTACTTC

V: TRBV7-9
size: few
D: -
J: TRBJ2-5
CDR3: CASSATLGRETQYF
DNA: -

V: TRBV10-3
size: few
D: TRBD2
J: TRBJ2-7
CDR3: CAITGSGAYEQYF
DNA: TGTGCCATCACTGGTAGCGGGGCCTACGAGCAGTACTTC

V: TRBV20-1
size: -
D: -
J: TRBJ2-1
CDR3: CSAPIYNEQFF
DNA: TGCAGTGCACCAATTTACAATGAGCAGTTCTTC

V: TRBV12-3/TRBV12-4
size: many
D: -
J: TRBJ2-1
CDR3: CASSFRDSYNEQFF
DNA: TGTGCCAGCAGTTTCCGCGACAGCTACAATGAGCAGTTCTTC

V: TRBV7-2
size: few
D: TRBD2
J: TRBJ2-3
CDR3: CASSLIAGLGEDTQYF
DNA: TGTGCCAGCAGCTTAATAGCGGGACTTGGGGAAGATACGCAGTATTTT

V: TRBV11-3
size: many
D: -
J: TRBJ2-1
CDR3: CASSHRDGSYNEQFF
DNA: TGTGCCAGCAGCCACCGGGACGGCTCCTACAATGAGCAGTTCTTC

V: TRBV7-2
size: many
D: TRBD1
J: TRBJ1-2
CDR3: CASSLAVAGGVNAYGYTF
DNA: TGTGCCAGCAGCTTAGCGGTGGCAGGGGGTGTGAACGCGTATGGCTACACCTTC

V: TRBV29-1
size: few
D: -
J: TRBJ2-5
CDR3: CSGDREKTQYF
DNA: TGCAGCGGGGACCGGGAGAAGACCCAGTACTTC

V: TRBV5-1
size: -
D: -
J: TRBJ1-1
CDR3: CASSPREGQGGTEAFF
DNA: TGCGCCAGCAGCCCCCGCGAGGGGCAGGGAGGGACTGAAGCTTTCTTT

V: TRBV7-2
size: -
D: -
J: TRBJ2-1
CDR3: CASSLEFRHNEQFF
DNA: TGTGCCAGCAGCTTAGAGTTTAGACACAATGAGCAGTTCTTC

V: TRBV2
size: -
D: -
J: TRBJ2-1
CDR3: CASSEEGGRSGAGNEQFF
DNA: TGTGCCAGCAGTGAAGAGGGGGGTAGGAGCGGGGCGGGGAATGAGCAGTTCTTC

V: TRBV5-1
size: -
D: -
J: TRBJ2-1
CDR3: CASSLEGIPYNEQFF
DNA: TGCGCCAGCAGCTTGGAAGGGATTCCCTACAATGAGCAGTTCTTC

V: TRBV7-9
size: few
D: -
J: TRBJ2-1
CDR3: CASSLVGGGGVWNEQFF
DNA: TGTGCCAGCAGCTTGGTCGGTGGAGGGGGAGTTTGGAATGAGCAGTTCTTC

V: TRBV24-1
size: -
D: -
J: TRBJ2-2
CDR3: CATSDPRTPDTGELFF
DNA: TGTGCCACCAGTGATCCCCGGACACCGGACACCGGGGAGCTGTTTTTT

V: TRBV12-5
size: many
D: -
J: TRBJ2-1
CDR3: CASGSPSYNEQFF
DNA: TGTGCTAGTGGTTCTCCTAGCTACAATGAGCAGTTCTTC

V: TRBV7-2
size: many
D: TRBD1
J: TRBJ2-4
CDR3: CASSLGTGPAKNIQYF
DNA: TGTGCCAGCAGCTTAGGGACAGGCCCAGCCAAAAACATTCAGTACTTC